This T cell receptor (beta chain) was captured by sequencing in a study of cytomegalovirus exposure and HLA in healthy donors. The CDR3 is 13 residues long. The germline gives CDR1 MNHNY, CDR2 SVGAGI (reference sequence). PCR was performed using 60 Vbeta and 13 Jbeta primers. The repertoire was sequenced with immunoSEQ multiplex PCR; TCRdb's copy has only in-frame clones and lacks some. Recorded for this sample: 55,000 to 75,000 clones. Sequenced: PBMCs. The TCR originated in a young woman in good health and CMV-seronegative. The rearrangement uses TRBV6-6 and TRBJ2-5; D is possibly TRBD2 (5 bases). The J call is uncertain, as TRBJ2-7 better fits the DNA end. The CDR3, as DNA: TGTGCCAGCGTAAAGGAGGCCTCCTACGAGCAGTACTTC. Its translation: CASVKEASYEQYF.